Following are 15 T cell receptor beta chains from one sample sequenced in a study of CDR3 diversity in severe acne. TCRdb passed the PCR reads through MiXCR, listing each CDR3 protein once. Of approximately 90,000 distinct CDR3 sequences in the sample, 45% to 55% were seen once. The material sequenced was blood. These receptor sequences come from a male donor in good health, serving as a control.

At least ten counts were recorded for this clonotype. The V and J genes are TRBV2 and TRBJ2-7; the D gene is possibly TRBD2 (5 bases). The V gene's germline CDR1 is SNHLY and CDR2 FYNNEI. Trimming left V 4 bases short and J 4 bases short, with 11 bases between. The CDR3 totals 13 residues. The CDR3 region has the DNA TGTGCCAGCAGTGTCGGGGTGCTTTACGAGCAGTACTTC. It is translated as CASSVGVLYEQYF.

This clonotype was seen repeatedly, ten times or more. The chain combines TRBV28 with TRBJ1-5; D unresolved. The V gene's germline CDR1 is MDHEN and CDR2 SYDVKM. Trimming cost V 2 bases and J 0 bases, with 8 bases left between them. The CDR3 has 15 amino acids. This CDR3 reads CASSLPQNSNQPQHF. The CDR3 nucleotides read TGTGCCAGCAGTTTACCCCAGAATAGCAATCAGCCCCAGCATTTT.

J is TRBJ2-3 and V is TRBV20-1; 9 nucleotides match TRBD1. Germline V gene sequence: CDR1 DFQATT, CDR2 SNEGSKA (reference sequence). V shed 0 bases, J shed 4 bases, and the junction held 5 bases outside the gene matches. This CDR3 spans 15 amino acids. CDR3 sequence: CSAREGQGRADTQYF. The CDR3 coding sequence is TGCAGTGCTAGAGAGGGACAGGGTAGGGCAGATACGCAGTATTTT.

This clonotype has ten or more counts. J is TRBJ2-3 and V is TRBV11-2; 9 bases are a match to TRBD1. CDR3 length equals 17 residues. The germline gives CDR1 SGHAT, CDR2 FQNNGV. Trimming at V came to 5 bases and at J to 4 bases, leaving 13 bases not matched to a gene. The CDR3 is CASSPTWDRDGADTQYF. DNA of the CDR3: TGTGCCAGCAGCCCTACTTGGGACAGGGATGGCGCAGATACGCAGTATTTT.

This clonotype was counted a few times. This sequence joins TRBV2 and TRBJ1-1; no firm D call. The CDR3 contains 13 residues. Trimming removed 8 bases from V and 1 base from J, with 11 bases in between. Germline CDR1 SNHLY, CDR2 FYNNEI. CDR3 region: CASLRRWNTEAFF. The CDR3 nucleotides read TGTGCCAGCTTACGGAGATGGAACACTGAAGCTTTCTTT.

In regard to this clonotype: A much larger clone lies one base from this, so it may be a read error. The chain recombines TRBV6-1 with TRBJ1-2, with TRBD1 matching 8 bases. The CDR3 is 17 residues long. Germline V CDR1 and CDR2: MNHNS, SASEGT. Trimming cost V 4 bases and J 5 bases; bases outside gene matches: 15. CDR3: CASSVWRGTGRIYGYTF. The CDR3 nucleotides are TGTGCCAGCAGTGTGTGGCGAGGGACAGGAAGAATTTATGGCTACACCTTC.

The chain employs TRBV7-9 and TRBJ1-2; perhaps TRBD1 as D (6 bases). Trimming pared 5 bases from V and 4 bases from J, leaving 14 bases between. CDR1 is SEHNR and CDR2 is FQNEAQ in the germline V gene (reference sequence). The CDR3 has 14 residues. CDR3 coding DNA: TGTGCCAGCAGCACGCAAGGGGGGGTCTATGGCTACACCTTC. Encoded protein: CASSTQGGVYGYTF.

This clonotype was seen a few times. This chain uses TRBV28 with TRBJ2-5; TRBD2 matches at 10 bases. CDR3 length equals 18 residues. CDR1 and CDR2 (germline): MDHEN, SYDVKM. The junction had 16 bases not matched to a gene; V was cut back by 4 bases and J by 5 bases. For the CDR3, the DNA is TGTGCCAGCAGTTCCGGCCGGGGTAGCGGGAGGCGGGCGGAGACCCAGTACTTC. This encodes CASSSGRGSGRRAETQYF.

V usage is TRBV19 and J usage is TRBJ2-7; 10 positions match TRBD1. V shed 9 bases, J shed 5 bases, and the junction held 7 bases outside the gene matches. Germline V CDR1 and CDR2: LNHDA, SQIVND (reference sequence). The CDR3 runs to 13 residues. The CDR3 spells CASLGTGANEQYF. Here the CDR3 DNA reads TGTGCCAGCCTCGGGACAGGGGCCAACGAGCAGTACTTC.

J is TRBJ1-4 and V is TRBV24-1, with a tentative D call TRBD1 (5 bases). The ends were cut back, 4 bases at V and 3 bases at J, with 11 bases in the middle. Germline lookup yields CDR1 KGHDR and CDR2 SFDVKD. The CDR3 extends over 15 amino acids. This CDR3 is CATSEGTGPNEKLFF. The CDR3 region has the DNA TGTGCCACCAGTGAAGGAACAGGACCTAATGAAAAACTGTTTTTT.

This chain joins TRBV24-1 and TRBJ1-2; no reliable D call. The ends were cut back, 3 bases at V and 7 bases at J, with 14 bases in the middle. The germline V gene has CDR1 KGHDR and CDR2 SFDVKD. This CDR3 region has 14 residues. The CDR3 sequence: CATSDNKNYGGYTF. The CDR3 DNA reads TGTGCCACCAGTGATAATAAGAACTATGGTGGCTACACCTTC.

This clonotype was picked up many times. As DNA, the CDR3 is TGTGCCAGCAGCTTGAGTGGATGGAAGGAGAGTAGGGGAACTGAAGCTTTCTTT. This encodes CASSLSGWKESRGTEAFF. This rearrangement joins TRBV5-5 to TRBJ1-1; perhaps TRBD1 as D (5 bases). CDR1 and CDR2 (germline): SGHKS, YYEKEE (reference sequence). The CDR3 sequence is 18 residues long. V was trimmed by 1 base and J by 5 bases, leaving 24 bases between them.

This clonotype showed up just a few times. The chain uses TRBV10-1 and TRBJ1-1; D is uncertain. The CDR3 contains 13 residues. CDR1 is WNHNN, CDR2 SYGVQD, per germline (reference sequence). The V gene lost 5 bases and the J gene lost 2 bases, with 9 bases spanning the gap. Here the CDR3 reads CASSLETNTEAFF. DNA of the CDR3: TGCGCCAGCAGTCTGGAGACTAACACTGAAGCTTTCTTT.

The CDR3 reads CASSWARSTDTQYF. The CDR3 nucleotides are TGTGCCAGCAGCTGGGCGCGGAGCACAGATACGCAGTATTTT. The chain couples TRBV5-5 to TRBJ2-3, with unresolved D. The V end lost 3 bases, the J end lost 0 bases, and 8 bases lay between the germline ends. The germline CDR1 and CDR2 sequences are SGHKS and YYEKEE (reference sequence). The CDR3 length is 14 residues.

This clonotype occurred many times. The V and J genes are TRBV15 and TRBJ1-2; D unresolved. V lost 1 base and J lost 8, with 14 bases in between. The CDR3 sequence is 14 residues long. Per germline, CDR1 LNHNV and CDR2 YYDKDF (reference sequence). The CDR3 spells CATSRGTPAGGYTF. The CDR3, as DNA: TGTGCCACCAGCAGAGGCACGCCGGCGGGAGGCTACACCTTC.